These T cell receptor beta chains were read from a single sample in a study of blood T cell repertoires in COVID-19. The data were produced by immunoSEQ multiplex PCR, yet TCRdb's version contains in-frame clones alone and is incomplete. The top ten hold about 0.78% of the sample, which has approximately 340,000 clones, about 89% seen once. The sequenced sample was PBMCs or T cells enriched from blood (not recorded which). The receptors here all came from a woman aged 40 to 55 who had been exposed to COVID-19. Each CDR3 is given with its conserved first and last residue. The order of the fields is clone size, V gene, J gene, CDR3 protein. Expanded clones are given a class, and other clones once, few, many or no size at all.

-,TRBV5-1,TRBJ2-7,CASSLGTDPYEQYF
-,TRBV5-6,TRBJ2-7,CASTPLRDTHEQYF
-,TRBV9,TRBJ2-2,CASSVTSGIRSGTGELFF
-,TRBV5-6,TRBJ1-6,CASSLGGTGRSPLHF
-,TRBV19,TRBJ1-1,CASSTRANTEAFF
-,TRBV4-3,TRBJ2-2,CARGGLAGGGTGELFF
-,TRBV7-9,TRBJ2-1,CASSYPGQGSPYNEQFF
-,TRBV19,TRBJ1-2,CASAGTVQFFYGYTF
once,TRBV5-1,TRBJ2-4,CASSAPGGNIQYF
-,TRBV19,TRBJ2-7,CASSPGIEQYF
-,TRBV6-2/TRBV6-3,TRBJ1-2,CASSGQGRANYGYTF
-,TRBV7-8,TRBJ1-4,CASSRDRVEKLFF
-,TRBV29-1,TRBJ2-5,CSVEGKWRGKTQYF
-,TRBV2,TRBJ2-1,CASSRKLAGEINEQFF
once,TRBV6-4,TRBJ1-3,CASSDRGGGISGNTIYF
-,TRBV5-1,TRBJ2-1,CASSLGTQSDEQFF
-,TRBV7-3,TRBJ2-5,CASSLAGGGETQYF
-,TRBV5-4,TRBJ1-2,CASRSAGTNYGYTF
-,TRBV5-6,TRBJ1-5,CASSWTGTGFNQPQHF
-,TRBV19,TRBJ1-2,CASSIAGPSGYGYTF
-,TRBV7-9,TRBJ1-6,CASSLAPVGFVNSPLHF
-,TRBV3-1/TRBV3-2,TRBJ1-4,CASKHRGQGNEKLFF
-,TRBV30,TRBJ2-3,CAWSGQRSSSTDTQYF
-,TRBV9,TRBJ2-1,CASSVQGDTYNEQFF
-,TRBV7-3,TRBJ2-1,CASSLTRGSNNEQFF
-,TRBV3-1/TRBV3-2,TRBJ1-1,CASSLRGGVGTEAFF
-,TRBV27,TRBJ2-3,CASSPRGVSDTQYF
-,TRBV2,TRBJ2-5,CASRGTSNEETQYF
-,TRBV3-1/TRBV3-2,TRBJ1-2,CASSRTGGNGGYTF